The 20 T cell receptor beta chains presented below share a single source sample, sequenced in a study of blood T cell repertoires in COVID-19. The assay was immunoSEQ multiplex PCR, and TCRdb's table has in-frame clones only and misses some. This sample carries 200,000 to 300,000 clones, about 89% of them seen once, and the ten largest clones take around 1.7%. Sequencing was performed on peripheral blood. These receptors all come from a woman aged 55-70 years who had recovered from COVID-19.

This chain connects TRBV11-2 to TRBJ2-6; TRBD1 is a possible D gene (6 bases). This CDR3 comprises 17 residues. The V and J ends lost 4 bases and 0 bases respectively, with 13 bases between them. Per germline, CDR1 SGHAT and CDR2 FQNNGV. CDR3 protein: CASSSSTGPSGANVLTF. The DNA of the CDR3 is TGTGCCAGCAGCTCTTCGACAGGACCCTCTGGGGCCAACGTCCTGACTTTC.

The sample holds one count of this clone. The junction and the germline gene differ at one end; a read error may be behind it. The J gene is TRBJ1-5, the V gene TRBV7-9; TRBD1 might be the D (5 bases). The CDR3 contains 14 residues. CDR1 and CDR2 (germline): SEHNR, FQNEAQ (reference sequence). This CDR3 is CASSLDSGNQPQHF. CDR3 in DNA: TGTGCCAGCAGTTTAGACAGTGGCAATCAGCCCCAGCATTTT.

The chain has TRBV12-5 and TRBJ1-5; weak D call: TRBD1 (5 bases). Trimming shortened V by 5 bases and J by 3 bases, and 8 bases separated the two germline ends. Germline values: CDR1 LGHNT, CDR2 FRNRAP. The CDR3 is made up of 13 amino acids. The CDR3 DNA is TGTGCTAGTGGTGGGGCTCCCAATCAGCCCCAGCATTTT. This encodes CASGGAPNQPQHF.

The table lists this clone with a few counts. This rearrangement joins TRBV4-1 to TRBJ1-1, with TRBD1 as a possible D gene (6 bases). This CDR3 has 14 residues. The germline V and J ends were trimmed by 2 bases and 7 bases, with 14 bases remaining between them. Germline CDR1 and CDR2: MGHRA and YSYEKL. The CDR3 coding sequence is TGCGCCAGCAGCCAATTACAGGGAGCCGGTGAAGCTTTCTTT. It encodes CASSQLQGAGEAFF.

For the CDR3, the DNA is TGTGCCAGCAGCCCGAGGACTAGCGGGGGTTACCGGGAGACCCAGTACTTC. Residues: CASSPRTSGGYRETQYF. This chain joins TRBV4-2 and TRBJ2-5; 13 bases map to TRBD2. Germline trimming cut 4 bases from V and 5 bases from J; bases unmatched to any gene: 10. Germline lookup yields CDR1 LGHNA and CDR2 YNFKEQ. The CDR3 is made up of 17 amino acids.

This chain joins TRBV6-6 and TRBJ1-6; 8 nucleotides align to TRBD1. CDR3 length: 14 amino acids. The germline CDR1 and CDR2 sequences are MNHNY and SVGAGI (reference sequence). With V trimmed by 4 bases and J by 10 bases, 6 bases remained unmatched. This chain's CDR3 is CASSSGQVGSPLHF. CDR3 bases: TGTGCCAGCAGTTCGGGACAGGTCGGCTCACCCCTCCACTTT.

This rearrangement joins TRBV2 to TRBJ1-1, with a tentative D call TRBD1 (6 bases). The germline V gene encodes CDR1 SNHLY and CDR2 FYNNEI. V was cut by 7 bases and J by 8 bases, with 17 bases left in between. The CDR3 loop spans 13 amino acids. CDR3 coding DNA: TGTGCCAGCATTCTTGACAGGCCCACCGAAGCTTTCTTT. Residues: CASILDRPTEAFF.

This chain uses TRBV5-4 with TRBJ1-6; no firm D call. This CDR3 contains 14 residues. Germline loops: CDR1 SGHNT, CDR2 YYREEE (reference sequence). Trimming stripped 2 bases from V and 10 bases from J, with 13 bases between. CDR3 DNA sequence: TGTGCCAGCAGCTTAATGGGTGGCGGCTCACCCCTCCACTTT. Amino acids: CASSLMGGGSPLHF.

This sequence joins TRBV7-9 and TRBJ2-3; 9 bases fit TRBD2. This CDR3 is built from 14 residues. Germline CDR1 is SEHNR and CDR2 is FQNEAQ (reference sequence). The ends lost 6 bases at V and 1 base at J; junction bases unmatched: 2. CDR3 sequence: CASRWTSGTDTQYF. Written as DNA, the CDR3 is TGTGCCAGCAGATGGACTAGCGGCACAGATACGCAGTATTTT.

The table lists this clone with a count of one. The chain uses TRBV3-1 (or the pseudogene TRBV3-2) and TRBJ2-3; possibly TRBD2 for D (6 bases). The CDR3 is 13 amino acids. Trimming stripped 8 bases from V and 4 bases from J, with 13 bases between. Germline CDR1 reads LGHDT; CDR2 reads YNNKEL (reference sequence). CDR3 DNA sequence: TGTGCCAGCGGGGGGAGTGGCGCAGATACGCAGTATTTT. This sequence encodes CASGGSGADTQYF.

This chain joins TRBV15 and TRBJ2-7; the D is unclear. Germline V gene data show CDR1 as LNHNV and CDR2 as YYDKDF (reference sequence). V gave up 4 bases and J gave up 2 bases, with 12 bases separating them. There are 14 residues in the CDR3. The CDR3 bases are TGTGCCACCAGCATCATGACACCTCCCTACGAGCAGTACTTC. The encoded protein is CATSIMTPPYEQYF.

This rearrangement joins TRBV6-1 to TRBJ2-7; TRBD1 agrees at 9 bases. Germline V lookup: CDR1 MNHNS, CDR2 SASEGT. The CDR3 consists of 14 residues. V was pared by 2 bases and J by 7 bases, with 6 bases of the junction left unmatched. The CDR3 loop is CASSERDRAGEQYF. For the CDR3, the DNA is TGTGCCAGCAGTGAAAGGGACAGGGCTGGGGAGCAGTACTTC.

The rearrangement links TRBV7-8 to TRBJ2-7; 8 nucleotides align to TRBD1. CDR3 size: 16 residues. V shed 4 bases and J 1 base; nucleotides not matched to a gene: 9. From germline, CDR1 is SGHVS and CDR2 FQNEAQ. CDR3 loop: CASSSLRGDRSYEQYF. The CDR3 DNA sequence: TGTGCCAGCAGCTCCCTCCGAGGGGACAGGTCCTACGAGCAGTACTTC.

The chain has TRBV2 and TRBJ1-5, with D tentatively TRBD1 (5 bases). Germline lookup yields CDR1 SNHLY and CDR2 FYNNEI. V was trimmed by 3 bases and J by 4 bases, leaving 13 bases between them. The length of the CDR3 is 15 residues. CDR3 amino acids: CASSEGGTGNQPQHF. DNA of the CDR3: TGTGCCAGCAGTGAGGGGGGGACCGGGAATCAGCCCCAGCATTTT.

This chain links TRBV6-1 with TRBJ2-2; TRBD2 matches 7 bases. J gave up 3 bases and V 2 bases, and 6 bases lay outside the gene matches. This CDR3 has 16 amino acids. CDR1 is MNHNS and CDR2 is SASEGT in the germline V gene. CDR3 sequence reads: CASSEYGDYHTGELFF. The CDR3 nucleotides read TGTGCCAGCAGTGAATACGGGGACTACCACACCGGGGAGCTGTTTTTT.

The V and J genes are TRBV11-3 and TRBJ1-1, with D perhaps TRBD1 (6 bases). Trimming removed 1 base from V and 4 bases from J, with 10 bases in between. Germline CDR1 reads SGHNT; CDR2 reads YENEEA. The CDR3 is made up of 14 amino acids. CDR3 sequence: CASSLGRGTTEAFF. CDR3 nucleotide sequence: TGTGCCAGCAGCTTAGGTAGGGGGACCACTGAAGCTTTCTTT.

CDR3 amino acids: CASSLLAGDNEQYF. The CDR3 DNA reads TGTGCCAGCAGCTTACTAGCGGGGGACAACGAGCAGTACTTC. The genes are TRBV7-2 and TRBJ2-7, with 10 positions matching TRBD2. The CDR3 covers 14 residues. The junction had 3 bases not matched to a gene; V was cut back by 2 bases and J by 5 bases. Germline V gene lookup returns CDR1 SGHTA and CDR2 FQGNSA.

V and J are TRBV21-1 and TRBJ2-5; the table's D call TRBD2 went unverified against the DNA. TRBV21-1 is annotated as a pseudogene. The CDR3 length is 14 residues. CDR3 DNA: TGTGCCAGCAGCACCCCAAAACTAAGGGAGACCCAGTACTTC. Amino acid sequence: CASSTPKLRETQYF.

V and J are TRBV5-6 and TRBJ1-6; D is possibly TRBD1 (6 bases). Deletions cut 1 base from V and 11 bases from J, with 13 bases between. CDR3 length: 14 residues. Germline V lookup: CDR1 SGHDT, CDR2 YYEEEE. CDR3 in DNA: TGTGCCAGCAGCTTGCCGGACAGATTTACACCCCTCCACTTT. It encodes CASSLPDRFTPLHF.

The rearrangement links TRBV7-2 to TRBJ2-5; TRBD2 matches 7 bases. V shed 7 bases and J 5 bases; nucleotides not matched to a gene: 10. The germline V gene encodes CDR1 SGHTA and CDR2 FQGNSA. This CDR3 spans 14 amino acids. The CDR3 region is CASTSWAGVETQYF. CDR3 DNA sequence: TGTGCCAGCACCTCCTGGGCGGGGGTGGAGACCCAGTACTTC.